This is a list of T cell receptor beta chains from one sample in a study of identical twins. MiXCR, run by TCRdb on the 5' RACE reads, gives a single entry per CDR3 protein. The sample contains approximately 260,000 distinct CDR3 sequences, approximately 8.6% of which appear only once. The same data also went into a second study, on yellow fever vaccine responses in identical twins.

Material for sequencing was CD8+ T cells sorted from blood. The source is a woman aged 18-29 years in good health. Both conserved end residues are part of each CDR3. D genes are given only for firm matches. The size field is filled for only some rows; it gives once, few, many or a size class.

clone size	D gene	V gene	J gene	CDR3 protein	CDR3 DNA
few	TRBD2	TRBV3-1	TRBJ2-7	CASSQDKRDHREQYF	TGTGCCAGCAGCCAAGATAAGCGGGACCACAGGGAGCAGTACTTC
many	TRBD1	TRBV29-1	TRBJ1-1	CSALDRQTEAFF	TGCAGCGCCCTGGACAGGCAGACTGAAGCTTTCTTT
many	TRBD2	TRBV5-6	TRBJ2-1	CASSLLAGVGNEQFF	TGTGCCAGCAGCCTACTAGCGGGAGTAGGCAATGAGCAGTTCTTC
-	TRBD1	TRBV5-4	TRBJ1-6	CASSLGGRGFGSYNSPLHF	TGTGCCAGCAGCTTGGGCGGCAGGGGGTTTGGCTCCTATAATTCACCCCTCCACTTT
few	TRBD2	TRBV9	TRBJ2-2	CASSVDPSGKDTGELFF	TGTGCCAGCAGCGTAGACCCTAGCGGGAAGGACACCGGGGAGCTGTTTTTT
many	-	TRBV4-1	TRBJ2-5	CASSQDERVWETQYF	TGCGCCAGCAGCCAAGATGAGCGGGTCTGGGAGACCCAGTACTTC
few	-	TRBV12-3/TRBV12-4	TRBJ2-5	CASIIQGWETQYF	TGTGCCAGCATAATACAGGGATGGGAGACCCAGTACTTC
-	-	TRBV5-1	TRBJ2-5	CASSFGEQGRETQYF	TGCGCCAGCAGCTTCGGGGAACAGGGCCGGGAGACCCAGTACTTC
many	TRBD1	TRBV5-5	TRBJ2-4	CASIESGGKNIQYF	TGTGCCAGCATCGAGTCAGGGGGCAAAAACATTCAGTACTTC
-	-	TRBV11-2	TRBJ2-1	CASDRYSSSYNEQFF	TGTGCCAGCGACAGGTATTCGAGCTCCTACAATGAGCAGTTCTTC
few	-	TRBV12-3/TRBV12-4	TRBJ2-5	CASRKSGGPQETQYF	TGTGCCAGCAGAAAGTCCGGGGGGCCCCAAGAGACCCAGTACTTC
few	TRBD2	TRBV29-1	TRBJ2-1	CSVDPGTSVYNEQFF	TGCAGCGTTGACCCCGGGACTAGCGTCTACAATGAGCAGTTCTTC
many	-	TRBV5-6	TRBJ2-7	CASSLAAGDYEQYF	TGTGCCAGCAGCTTGGCCGCAGGCGACTACGAGCAGTACTTC
few	-	TRBV4-1	TRBJ2-7	CASSQDSTYEQYF	TGCGCCAGCAGCCAAGATTCCACCTACGAGCAGTACTTC
many	TRBD2	TRBV4-3	TRBJ2-7	CASSQGLAGGSYEQYF	TGCGCCAGCAGCCAAGGGCTAGCGGGAGGGTCCTACGAGCAGTACTTC
few	-	TRBV30	TRBJ2-2	CAWSADGGLTGELFF	TGTGCCTGGAGTGCGGATGGGGGGCTAACCGGGGAGCTGTTTTTT
-	-	TRBV12-3/TRBV12-4	TRBJ2-5	CASSSGHDGIETQYF	TGTGCCAGCAGTTCGGGTCACGACGGAATAGAGACCCAGTACTTC
few	-	TRBV6-2/TRBV6-3	TRBJ2-7	CASSLLQTYEQYF	TGTGCCAGCAGCCTGTTACAGACCTACGAGCAGTACTTC
few	TRBD1	TRBV7-9	TRBJ1-2	CAMLTGMDGYTF	TGTGCCATGCTGACAGGGATGGATGGCTACACCTTC
-	-	TRBV7-2	TRBJ2-7	CASSTTSLPGEQYF	TGTGCCAGCAGCACTACTAGCCTCCCGGGGGAGCAGTACTTC
few	-	TRBV14	TRBJ1-2	CASSPSPGAGGYTF	TGTGCCAGCAGCCCGAGTCCAGGGGCTGGCGGCTACACCTTC
few	TRBD1	TRBV5-6	TRBJ2-4	CASSLGRTGGLAKNIQYF	TGTGCCAGCAGCTTGGGAAGGACAGGGGGCTTAGCCAAAAACATTCAGTACTTC
-	TRBD2	TRBV4-1	TRBJ2-1	CASSHTLAGAEQFF	TGCGCCAGCAGCCATACGCTAGCGGGGGCCGAGCAGTTCTTC
few	-	TRBV7-9	TRBJ2-7	CASSLSLGNPYEQYF	TGTGCCAGCAGCTTATCTTTAGGGAACCCCTACGAGCAGTACTTC
few	-	TRBV4-3	TRBJ2-1	CASSPEASDLLGYNEQFF	TGCGCCAGCAGCCCAGAGGCTAGCGATCTCCTGGGGTACAATGAGCAGTTCTTC
few	TRBD1	TRBV29-1	TRBJ2-2	CSVEAGTGYGELFF	TGCAGCGTTGAAGCCGGGACAGGGTACGGGGAGCTGTTTTTT
few	-	TRBV4-3	TRBJ2-1	CASSQVRGGNEQFF	TGCGCCAGCAGCCAAGTTAGAGGGGGCAATGAGCAGTTCTTC
-	-	TRBV27	TRBJ1-3	CASSPYNSPGNTIYF	TGTGCCAGCAGTCCCTACAACAGTCCTGGAAACACCATATATTTT
-	TRBD2	TRBV6-5	TRBJ2-1	CASSYHGTSGTSSYNEQFF	TGTGCCAGCAGTTACCACGGGACTAGCGGGACGAGCTCCTACAATGAGCAGTTCTTC
-	TRBD2	TRBV7-9	TRBJ2-5	CASRGLAGLQETQYF	TGTGCCAGCAGAGGACTAGCGGGCCTCCAAGAGACCCAGTACTTC
few	-	TRBV28	TRBJ2-7	CASSPMTVTYEQYF	TGTGCCAGCAGTCCGATGACAGTTACCTACGAGCAGTACTTC
few	TRBD1	TRBV7-8	TRBJ2-2	CASSLDRDRDFAGELFF	TGTGCCAGCAGCTTAGACCGGGACAGGGATTTCGCCGGGGAGCTGTTTTTT
few	TRBD1	TRBV3-1	TRBJ2-7	CASSPRDRGLIYEQYF	TGTGCCAGCAGCCCAAGGGACAGGGGACTTATATACGAGCAGTACTTC
many	TRBD1	TRBV10-3	TRBJ2-1	CAINEDRVGNNEQFF	TGTGCCATCAACGAGGACAGGGTTGGTAACAATGAGCAGTTCTTC
-	TRBD2	TRBV12-3/TRBV12-4	TRBJ2-3	CASSLVALTSGLNTQYF	TGTGCCAGCAGTTTGGTAGCCCTGACTAGCGGGTTGAATACGCAGTATTTT
few	-	TRBV27	TRBJ1-1	CASSPLMRAEAFF	TGTGCCAGCAGTCCCTTGATGAGGGCTGAAGCTTTCTTT
few	TRBD2	TRBV28	TRBJ2-7	CASSLPESGSHNEQYF	TGTGCCAGCAGCCTACCAGAAAGCGGGAGTCACAACGAGCAGTACTTC
once	-	TRBV4-3	TRBJ2-7	CASSQEISVSYEQYF	TGCGCCAGCAGCCAAGAGATTAGCGTCTCCTACGAGCAGTACTTC
few	TRBD2	TRBV12-3/TRBV12-4	TRBJ2-7	CASSYGTSGVEQYF	TGTGCCAGCAGCTATGGGACTAGCGGAGTCGAGCAGTACTTC
-	TRBD1	TRBV12-3/TRBV12-4	TRBJ2-7	CASRNDEDRPYEQYF	TGTGCCAGCAGAAACGACGAGGACAGGCCCTACGAGCAGTACTTC
many	-	TRBV7-9	TRBJ2-7	CASSSRYGNEQYF	TGTGCCAGCAGCTCGCGATACGGGAACGAGCAGTACTTC
few	-	TRBV5-5	TRBJ2-7	CASSPEQGLYEQYF	TGTGCCAGCAGCCCTGAGCAGGGTCTGTACGAGCAGTACTTC
many	TRBD1	TRBV20-1	TRBJ2-5	CSARVWAGGEGETQYF	TGCAGTGCTAGAGTGTGGGCAGGGGGAGAAGGAGAGACCCAGTACTTC
-	-	TRBV6-2/TRBV6-3	TRBJ2-3	CASGWGADTQYF	TGTGCCAGCGGTTGGGGTGCAGATACGCAGTATTTT
-	TRBD2	TRBV7-2	TRBJ2-7	CASSFPHTPPEPTSAAFYEQYF	TGTGCCAGCAGCTTCCCACATACCCCCCCCGAGCCGACTAGCGCGGCGTTCTACGAGCAGTACTTC
-	TRBD2	TRBV20-1	TRBJ2-1	CSARLAGGPYNEQFF	TGCAGTGCTAGACTAGCGGGAGGACCCTACAATGAGCAGTTCTTC
many	-	TRBV6-2/TRBV6-3	TRBJ2-1	CASSYSMEGNEQFF	TGTGCCAGCAGTTACTCGATGGAGGGAAATGAGCAGTTCTTC
few	-	TRBV3-1	TRBJ2-7	CASSRGLPSREQYF	TGTGCCAGCAGCCGGGGACTTCCTTCTCGCGAGCAGTACTTC
few	TRBD2	TRBV7-2	TRBJ2-7	CASSRGRLAGEYEQYF	TGTGCCAGCAGCCGCGGCCGACTAGCGGGAGAGTACGAGCAGTACTTC
few	TRBD2	TRBV15	TRBJ2-7	CAVKDSSGAYEQYF	TGTGCCGTCAAGGATTCTAGCGGGGCCTACGAGCAGTACTTC
-	-	TRBV20-1	TRBJ2-7	CSARDSFSPWPKIYEQYF	TGCAGTGCTAGAGATAGCTTCAGTCCATGGCCGAAGATCTACGAGCAGTACTTC
-	-	TRBV4-3	TRBJ2-6	CASSQDIGSGANVLTF	TGCGCCAGCAGCCAAGATATTGGCTCTGGGGCCAACGTCCTGACTTTC
-	-	TRBV9	TRBJ2-1	CASSVVGGGRNEQFF	TGTGCCAGCAGCGTAGTTGGGGGGGGCCGCAATGAGCAGTTCTTC